The clone carrying this T cell receptor beta chain occurred once. This entry is derived from a study of technical replicates of blood from a handful of donors. TCRdb's table, derived via immunoSEQ multiplex PCR, lists solely in-frame clones and lacks some. This table has about 81,000 clones, 80% to 95% appearing once. The sequencing input was T cells isolated from PBMCs. This sequence originates from a human donor in good health.

The CDR3 coding sequence is TGCGCCAGCAGCCAAGAAGCGAGGGACTCTGGAAACACCATATATTTT. Its protein is CASSQEARDSGNTIYF. The V call is TRBV4-1, the J call TRBJ1-3; D uncertain. The length of the CDR3 is 16 residues. Germline CDR1 and CDR2: MGHRA and YSYEKL. Trimming pared 0 bases from V and 0 bases from J, leaving 9 bases between.